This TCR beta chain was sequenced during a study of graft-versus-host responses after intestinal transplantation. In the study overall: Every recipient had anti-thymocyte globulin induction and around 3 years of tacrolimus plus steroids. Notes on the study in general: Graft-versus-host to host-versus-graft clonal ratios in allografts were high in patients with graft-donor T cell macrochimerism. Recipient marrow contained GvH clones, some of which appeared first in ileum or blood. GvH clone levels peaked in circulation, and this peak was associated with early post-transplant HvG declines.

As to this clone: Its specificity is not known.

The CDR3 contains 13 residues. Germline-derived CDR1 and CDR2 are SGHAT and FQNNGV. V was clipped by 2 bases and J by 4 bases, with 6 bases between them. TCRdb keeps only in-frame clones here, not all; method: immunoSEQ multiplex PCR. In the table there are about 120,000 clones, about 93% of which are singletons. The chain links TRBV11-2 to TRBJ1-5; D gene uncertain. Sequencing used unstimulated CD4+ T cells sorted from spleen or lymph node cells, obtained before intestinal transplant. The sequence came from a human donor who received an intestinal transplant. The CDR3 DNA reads TGTGCCAGCAGCTTAAGCGGGAATCAGCCCCAGCATTTT. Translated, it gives CASSLSGNQPQHF. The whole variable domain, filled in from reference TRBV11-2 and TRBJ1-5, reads EAGVAQSPRYKIIEKRQSVAFWCNPISGHATLYWYQQILGQGPKLLIQFQNNGVVDDSQLPKDRFSAERLKGVDSTLKIQPAKLEDSAVYLCASSLSGNQPQHFGDGTRLSIL.